A single sample is the source of the 5 T cell receptor beta chains below, sequenced in a study of T cell responses to AZD1222 COVID-19 vaccine. TCRdb's table, derived via immunoSEQ multiplex PCR, lists solely in-frame clones and lacks some. The sample lists about 220,000 clones, about 92% occurring once. The sample consisted of peripheral blood, taken on day 0 of MenACWY control vaccination. The receptors stem from an adult in good health.

The chain carries TRBV5-6 and TRBJ1-2; 9 positions agree with TRBD1. The junction had 6 bases not matched to a gene; V was cut back by 4 bases and J by 5 bases. The CDR3 contains 14 residues. CDR1 and CDR2 from the germline V gene are SGHDT and YYEEEE. The CDR3 loop reads CASSTRTGEYGYTF. CDR3 DNA sequence: TGTGCCAGCAGCACGAGGACAGGGGAATATGGCTACACCTTC. Drawing the rest from reference TRBV5-6 and TRBJ1-2, the complete variable domain is DAGVTQSPTHLIKTRGQQVTLRCSPKSGHDTVSWYQQALGQGPQFIFQYYEEEERQRGNFPDRFSGHQFPNYSSELNVNALLLGDSALYLCASSTRTGEYGYTFGSGTRLTVV.

The chain links TRBV19 to TRBJ2-2; D assignment may be TRBD1 or TRBD2 (6 bases each). Deletions cut 9 bases from V and 4 bases from J, with 18 bases between. The CDR3 covers 15 residues. Germline V gene sequence: CDR1 LNHDA, CDR2 SQIVND (reference sequence). The CDR3 coding sequence is TGTGCCAGCAGGGGAGGAGGGCGCCCCACCGGGGAGCTGTTTTTT. Translated, it gives CASRGGGRPTGELFF.

V usage is TRBV5-5 and J usage is TRBJ1-3, with 7 bases that match TRBD1. The V and J ends lost 1 base and 4 bases, in that order; junction bases with no gene match: 2. Looked up from germline, CDR1 is SGHKS and CDR2 is YYEKEE (reference sequence). CDR3 length: 14 residues. CDR3 sequence reads: CASSLSGGGNTIYF. DNA for the CDR3: TGTGCCAGCAGCTTGTCAGGGGGAGGAAACACCATATATTTT.

This clone was counted once. The V gene is TRBV15, the J gene TRBJ1-3; D gene uncertain. Trimming removed 5 bases from V and 8 bases from J, with 10 bases in between. The CDR3 runs 12 residues. Per germline, CDR1 LNHNV and CDR2 YYDKDF (reference sequence). CDR3: CATSEGQDTIYF. The CDR3 DNA follows: TGTGCCACCAGCGAGGGCCAGGACACCATATATTTT.

This rearrangement joins TRBV18 to TRBJ2-7, with TRBD2 identical over 7 bases. The CDR3 is made up of 14 amino acids. V shed 4 bases, J shed 7 bases, and the junction held 10 bases outside the gene matches. Germline V CDR1 and CDR2: KGHSH, LQKENI. CDR3 in amino acids: CASSQGTIEGEQYF. CDR3 DNA: TGTGCCAGCTCACAGGGGACTATAGAAGGAGAGCAGTACTTC.